What follows are 2 T cell receptor beta chains derived from one specimen sequenced in a study of blood T cell repertoires in COVID-19. Produced via immunoSEQ multiplex PCR; TCRdb's table is partial and in-frame only. This table has about 120,000 clones, 85% to 90% appearing once. The specimen sequenced was peripheral blood. The receptors were gathered from an older man who had recovered from COVID-19.

This clone was seen a handful of times. This rearrangement joins TRBV5-5 to TRBJ1-6; 8 bases agree with TRBD1. J gave up 10 bases and V 0 bases, and 6 bases lay outside the gene matches. Germline V gene lookup returns CDR1 SGHKS and CDR2 YYEKEE (reference sequence). The CDR3 length is 15 residues. CDR3 nucleotides: TGTGCCAGCAGCTTGGGACAGGGGTTGGGCTCACCCCTCCACTTT. Protein sequence: CASSLGQGLGSPLHF.

The chain uses TRBV30 and TRBJ2-5, with 8 bases lining up with TRBD1. V trimming: 2 bases; J trimming: 5 bases; junction bases outside the gene matches: 4. This CDR3 has 13 residues. Germline V gene data show CDR1 as GTSNPN and CDR2 as SVGIG (reference sequence). CDR3 bases: TGTGCCTGGAGTTTCGACAGGGGTGAGACCCAGTACTTC. This translates into CAWSFDRGETQYF.